The sequence of this TCR beta chain was determined in a study of identical twins. Trimming took 5 bases from V and 1 from J; bases not matched to a gene: 4. Germline CDR1 reads LNHDA; CDR2 reads SQIVND (reference sequence). CDR3 length: 14 residues. Using its own MiXCR run on the 5' RACE reads, TCRdb lists one record per CDR3 protein. The repertoire holds 690,000 or so distinct CDR3 sequences, with roughly 8% as singletons. Whole-study results and caveats: The models gave estimates that fell short of the out-of-frame TCR alpha sharing seen in monozygotic twins.

This clonotype was recorded at least ten times. Its specificity is unknown. This sample was shared with a second study, whose subject was yellow fever vaccine responses in identical twins. This second study says: Twin vaccine T cell responses reportedly seemed partly convergent, partly personalized.

The V and J genes are TRBV19 and TRBJ1-1; TRBD1 agrees at 7 bases. The TCR comes from a woman between 18 and 29 years old in good health. The sequenced material came from PBMCs. CDR3 bases: TGTGCCAGTAGTGGGACAGACCGGAACACTGAAGCTTTCTTT. Translation gives CASSGTDRNTEAFF.